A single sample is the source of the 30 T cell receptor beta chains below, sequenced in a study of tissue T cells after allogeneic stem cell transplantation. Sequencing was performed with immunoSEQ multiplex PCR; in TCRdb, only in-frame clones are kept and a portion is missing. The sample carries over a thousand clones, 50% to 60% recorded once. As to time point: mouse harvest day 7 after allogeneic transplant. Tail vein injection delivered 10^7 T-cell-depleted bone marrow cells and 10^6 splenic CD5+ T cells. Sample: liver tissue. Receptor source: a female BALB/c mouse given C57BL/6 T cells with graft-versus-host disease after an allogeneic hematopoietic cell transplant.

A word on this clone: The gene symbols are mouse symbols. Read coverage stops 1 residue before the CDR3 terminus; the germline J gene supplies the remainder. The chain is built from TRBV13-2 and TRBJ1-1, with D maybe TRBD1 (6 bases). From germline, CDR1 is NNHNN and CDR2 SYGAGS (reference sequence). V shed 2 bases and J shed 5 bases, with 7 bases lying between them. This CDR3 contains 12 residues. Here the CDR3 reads CASGEGQTEVFF. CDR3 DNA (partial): TGTGCCAGCGGTGAGGGACAAACAGAAGTCTTC.

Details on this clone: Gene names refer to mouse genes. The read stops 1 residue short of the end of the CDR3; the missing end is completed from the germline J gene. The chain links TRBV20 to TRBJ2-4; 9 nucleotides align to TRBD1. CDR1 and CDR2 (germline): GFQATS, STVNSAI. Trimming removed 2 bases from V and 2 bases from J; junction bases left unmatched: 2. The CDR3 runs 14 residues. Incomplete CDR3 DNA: TGTGGTGCTAGGACAGGGGGCGTTCAAAACACCTTGTAC. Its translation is CGARTGGVQNTLY. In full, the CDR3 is CGARTGGVQNTLYF. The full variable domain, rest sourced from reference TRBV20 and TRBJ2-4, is GALVYQYPRRTICKSGTSMRMECQAVGFQATSVAWYRQSPQKTFELIALSTVNSAIKYEQNFTQEKFPISHPNLSFSSMTVLNAYLEDRGLYLCGARTGGVQNTLYFGAGTRLSVL.

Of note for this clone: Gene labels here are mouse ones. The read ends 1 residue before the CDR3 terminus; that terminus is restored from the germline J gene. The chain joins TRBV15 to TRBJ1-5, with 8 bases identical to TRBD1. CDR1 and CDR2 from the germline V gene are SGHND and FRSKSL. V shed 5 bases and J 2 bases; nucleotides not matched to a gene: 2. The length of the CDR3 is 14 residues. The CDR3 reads CASSPGGYNQAPLF. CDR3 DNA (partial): TGTGCCAGCAGTCCAGGGGGCTACAACCAGGCTCCGCTT.

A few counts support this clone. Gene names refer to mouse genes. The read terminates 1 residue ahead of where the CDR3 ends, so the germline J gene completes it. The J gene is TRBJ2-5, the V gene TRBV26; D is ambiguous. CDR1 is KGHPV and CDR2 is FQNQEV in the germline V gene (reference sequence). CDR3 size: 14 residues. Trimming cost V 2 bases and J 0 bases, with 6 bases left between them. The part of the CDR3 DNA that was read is TGTGCCAGCAGTCTGAAAGGGAACCAAGACACCCAGTAC. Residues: CASSLKGNQDTQY. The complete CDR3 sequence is CASSLKGNQDTQYF.

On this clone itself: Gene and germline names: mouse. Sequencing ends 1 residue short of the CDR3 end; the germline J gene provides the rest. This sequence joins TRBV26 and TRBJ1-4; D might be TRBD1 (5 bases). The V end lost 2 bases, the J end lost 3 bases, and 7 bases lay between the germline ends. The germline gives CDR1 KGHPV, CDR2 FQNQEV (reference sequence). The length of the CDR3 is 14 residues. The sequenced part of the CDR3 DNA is TGTGCCAGCAGTCTGCAGGGAACCAACGAAAGATTATTT. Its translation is CASSLQGTNERLF. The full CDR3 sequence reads CASSLQGTNERLFF.

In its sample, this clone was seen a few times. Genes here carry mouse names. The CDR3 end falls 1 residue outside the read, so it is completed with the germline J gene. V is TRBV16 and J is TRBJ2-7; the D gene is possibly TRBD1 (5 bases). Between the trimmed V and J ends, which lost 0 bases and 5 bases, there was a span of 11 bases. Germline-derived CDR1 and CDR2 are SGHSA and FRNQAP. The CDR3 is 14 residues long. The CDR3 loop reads CASSLDGAGNEQYF. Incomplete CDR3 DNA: TGTGCAAGCAGCTTAGATGGCGCAGGGAATGAACAGTAC.

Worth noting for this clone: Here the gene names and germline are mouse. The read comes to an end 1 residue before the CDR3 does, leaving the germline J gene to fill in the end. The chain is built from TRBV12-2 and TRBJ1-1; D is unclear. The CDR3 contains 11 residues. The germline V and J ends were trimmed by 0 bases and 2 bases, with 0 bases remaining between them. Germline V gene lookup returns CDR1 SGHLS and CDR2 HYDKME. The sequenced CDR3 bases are TGTGCCAGCTCTCTCAACACAGAAGTCTTC. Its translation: CASSLNTEVF. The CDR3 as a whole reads CASSLNTEVFF.

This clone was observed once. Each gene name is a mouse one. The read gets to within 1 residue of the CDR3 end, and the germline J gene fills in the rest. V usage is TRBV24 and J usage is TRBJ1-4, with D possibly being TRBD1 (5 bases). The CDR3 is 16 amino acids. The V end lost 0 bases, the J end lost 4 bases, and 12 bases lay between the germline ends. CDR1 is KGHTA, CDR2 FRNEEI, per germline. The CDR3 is CASSLYGARSNERLFF. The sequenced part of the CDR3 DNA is TGTGCCAGCAGTCTGTATGGGGCGCGGAGCAACGAAAGATTATTT.

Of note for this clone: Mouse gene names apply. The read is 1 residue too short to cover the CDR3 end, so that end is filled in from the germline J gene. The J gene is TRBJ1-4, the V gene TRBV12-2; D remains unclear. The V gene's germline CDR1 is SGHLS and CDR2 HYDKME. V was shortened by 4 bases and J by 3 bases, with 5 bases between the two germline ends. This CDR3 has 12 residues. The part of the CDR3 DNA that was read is TGTGCCAGCTCCTTTACCAACGAAAGATTATTT. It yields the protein CASSFTNERLF. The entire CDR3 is CASSFTNERLFF. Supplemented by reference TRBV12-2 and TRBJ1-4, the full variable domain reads NSGVVQSPRYIIKGKGERSILKCIPISGHLSVAWYQQTQGQELKFFIQHYDKMERDKGNLPSRFSVQQFDDYHSEMNMSALELEDSAVYFCASSFTNERLFFGHGTKLSVL.

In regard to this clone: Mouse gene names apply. The CDR3 sequence is CASSPLGASQNTLYF. CDR3 DNA, as far as it was read: TGTGCCAGCAGCCCACTGGGGGCGAGTCAAAACACCTTGTAC. The J gene is TRBJ2-4, the V gene TRBV3; 8 bases align to TRBD2. The sequenced fragment ends 1 residue before the CDR3 boundary, so the rest is inferred from the germline J gene. Trimming cost V 5 bases and J 0 bases; bases outside gene matches: 4. Germline assignment: CDR1 SNHLY and CDR2 FYNGKV (reference sequence). This CDR3 region has 15 residues.

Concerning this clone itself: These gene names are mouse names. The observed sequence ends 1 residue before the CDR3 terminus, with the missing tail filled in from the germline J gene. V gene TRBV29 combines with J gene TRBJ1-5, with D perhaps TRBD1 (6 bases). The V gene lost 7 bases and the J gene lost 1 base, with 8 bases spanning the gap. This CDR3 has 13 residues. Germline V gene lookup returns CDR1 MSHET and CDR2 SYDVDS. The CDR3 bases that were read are TGTGCTAGCAAGGGACAAAACAACCAGGCTCCGCTT. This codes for CASKGQNNQAPL. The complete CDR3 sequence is CASKGQNNQAPLF.

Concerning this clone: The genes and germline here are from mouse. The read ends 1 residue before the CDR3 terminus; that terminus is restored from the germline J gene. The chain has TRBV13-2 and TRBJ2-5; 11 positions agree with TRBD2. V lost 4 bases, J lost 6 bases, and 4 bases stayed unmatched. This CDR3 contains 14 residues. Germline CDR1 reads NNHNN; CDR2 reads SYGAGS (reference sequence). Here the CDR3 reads CASGNWGGADTQYF. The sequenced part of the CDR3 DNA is TGTGCCAGCGGTAACTGGGGGGGCGCGGACACCCAGTAC.

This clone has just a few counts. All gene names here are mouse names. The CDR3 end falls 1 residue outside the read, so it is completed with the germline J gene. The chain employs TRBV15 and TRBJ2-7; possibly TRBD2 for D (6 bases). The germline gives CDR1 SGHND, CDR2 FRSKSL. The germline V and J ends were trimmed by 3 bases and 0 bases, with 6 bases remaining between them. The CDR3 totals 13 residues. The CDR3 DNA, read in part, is TGTGCCAGCAGTTTTGGGGGCTCCTATGAACAGTAC. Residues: CASSFGGSYEQY. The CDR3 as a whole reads CASSFGGSYEQYF.

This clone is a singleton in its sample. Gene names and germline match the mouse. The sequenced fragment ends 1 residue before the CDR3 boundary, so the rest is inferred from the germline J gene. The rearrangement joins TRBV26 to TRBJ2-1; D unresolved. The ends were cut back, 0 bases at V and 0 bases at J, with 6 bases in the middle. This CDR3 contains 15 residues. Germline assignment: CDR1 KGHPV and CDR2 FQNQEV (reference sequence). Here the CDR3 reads CASSLSGYNYAEQFF. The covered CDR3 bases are TGTGCCAGCAGTCTGTCGGGATATAACTATGCTGAGCAGTTC.

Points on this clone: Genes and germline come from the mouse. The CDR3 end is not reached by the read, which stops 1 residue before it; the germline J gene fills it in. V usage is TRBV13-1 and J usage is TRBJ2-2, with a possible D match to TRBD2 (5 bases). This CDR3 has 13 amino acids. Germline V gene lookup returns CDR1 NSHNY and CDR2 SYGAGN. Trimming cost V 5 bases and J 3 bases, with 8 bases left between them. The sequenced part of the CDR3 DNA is TGTGCCAGCAGCCTGGGAGACACCGGGCAGCTCTAC. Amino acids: CASSLGDTGQLY. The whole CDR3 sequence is CASSLGDTGQLYF.

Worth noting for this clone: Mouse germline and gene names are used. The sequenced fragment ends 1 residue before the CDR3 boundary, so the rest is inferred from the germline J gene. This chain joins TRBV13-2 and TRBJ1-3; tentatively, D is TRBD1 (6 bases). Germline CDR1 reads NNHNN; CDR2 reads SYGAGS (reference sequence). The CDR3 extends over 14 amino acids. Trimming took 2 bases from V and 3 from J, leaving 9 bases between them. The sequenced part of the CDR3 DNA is TGTGCCAGCGGTGAGGGGACAAATGGAAATACGCTCTAT. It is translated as CASGEGTNGNTLY. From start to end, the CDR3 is CASGEGTNGNTLYF.

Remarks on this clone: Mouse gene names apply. The covered CDR3 bases are TGTGCCAGCAGTTTGCAGGGAAACACAGAAGTCTTC. Translation: CASSLQGNTEVF. The whole CDR3 protein reads CASSLQGNTEVFF. The chain uses TRBV15 and TRBJ1-1; TRBD1 might be the D (5 bases). The read falls 1 residue short of the CDR3 end, and the missing part is taken from the germline J gene. The CDR3 extends over 13 amino acids. Germline V gene lookup returns CDR1 SGHND and CDR2 FRSKSL. The V gene lost 3 bases and the J gene lost 1 base, with 6 bases spanning the gap.

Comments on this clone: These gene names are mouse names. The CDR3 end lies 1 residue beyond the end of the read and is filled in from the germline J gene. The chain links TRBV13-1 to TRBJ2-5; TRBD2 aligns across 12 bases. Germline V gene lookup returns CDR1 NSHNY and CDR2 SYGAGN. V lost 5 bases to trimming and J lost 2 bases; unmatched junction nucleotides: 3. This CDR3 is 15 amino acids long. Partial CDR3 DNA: TGTGCCAGCAGCGGGACTGGGGGGACCCAAGACACCCAGTAC. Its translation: CASSGTGGTQDTQY. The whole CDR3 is CASSGTGGTQDTQYF.

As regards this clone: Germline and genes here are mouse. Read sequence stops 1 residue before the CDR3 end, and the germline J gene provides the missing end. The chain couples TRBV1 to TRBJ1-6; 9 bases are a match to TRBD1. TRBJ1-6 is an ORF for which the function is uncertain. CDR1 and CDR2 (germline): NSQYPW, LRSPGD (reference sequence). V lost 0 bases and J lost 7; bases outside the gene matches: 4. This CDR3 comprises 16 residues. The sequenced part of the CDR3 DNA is TGCACCTGCAGTGCAGATTACAGGGGGCGAAATTCGCCCCTCTAC. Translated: CTCSADYRGRNSPLY. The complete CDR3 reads CTCSADYRGRNSPLYF.

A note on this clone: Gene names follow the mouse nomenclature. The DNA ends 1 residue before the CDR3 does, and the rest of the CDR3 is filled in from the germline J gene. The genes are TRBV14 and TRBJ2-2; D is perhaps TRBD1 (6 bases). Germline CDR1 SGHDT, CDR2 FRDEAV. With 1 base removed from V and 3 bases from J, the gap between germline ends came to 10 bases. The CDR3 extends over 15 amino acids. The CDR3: CASSFGRGDTGQLYF. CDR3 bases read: TGTGCCAGCAGTTTCGGCAGGGGTGACACCGGGCAGCTCTAC. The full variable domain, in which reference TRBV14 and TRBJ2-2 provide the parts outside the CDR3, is EAGVTQSPRYAVLQEGQAVSFWCDPISGHDTLYWYQQPRDQGPQLLVYFRDEAVIDNSQLPSDRFSAVRPKGTNSTLKIQSAKQGDTATYLCASSFGRGDTGQLYFGEGSKLTVL.

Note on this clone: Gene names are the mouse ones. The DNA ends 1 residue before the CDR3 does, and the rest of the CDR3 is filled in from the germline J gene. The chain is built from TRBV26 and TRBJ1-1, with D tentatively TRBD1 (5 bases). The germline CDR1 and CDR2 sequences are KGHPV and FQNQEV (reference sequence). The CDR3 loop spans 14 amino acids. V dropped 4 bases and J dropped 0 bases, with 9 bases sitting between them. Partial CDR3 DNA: TGTGCCAGCAGTCCCCAGGGTGCAAACACAGAAGTCTTC. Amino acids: CASSPQGANTEVF. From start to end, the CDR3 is CASSPQGANTEVFF.

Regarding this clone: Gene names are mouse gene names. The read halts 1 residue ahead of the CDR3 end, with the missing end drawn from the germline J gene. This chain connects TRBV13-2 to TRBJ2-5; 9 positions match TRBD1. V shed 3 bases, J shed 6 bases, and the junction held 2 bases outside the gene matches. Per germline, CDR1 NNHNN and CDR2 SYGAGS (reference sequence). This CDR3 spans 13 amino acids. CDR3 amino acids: CASGAGTGDTQYF. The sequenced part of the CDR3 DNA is TGTGCCAGCGGTGCTGGGACAGGGGACACCCAGTAC.

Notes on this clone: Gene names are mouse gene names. The CDR3 DNA, read in part, is TGCACCTGCAGTGTCCGGGACAACTCCTATGAACAGTAC. Protein sequence: CTCSVRDNSYEQY. The whole CDR3 is CTCSVRDNSYEQYF. The V and J genes are TRBV1 and TRBJ2-7, with D possibly matching TRBD1 (6 bases). The missing CDR3 end, 1 residue past where the read stops, is filled in from the germline J gene. The germline CDR1 and CDR2 sequences are NSQYPW and LRSPGD (reference sequence). V was cut by 4 bases and J by 0 bases, with 10 bases left in between. The CDR3 is 14 residues long.

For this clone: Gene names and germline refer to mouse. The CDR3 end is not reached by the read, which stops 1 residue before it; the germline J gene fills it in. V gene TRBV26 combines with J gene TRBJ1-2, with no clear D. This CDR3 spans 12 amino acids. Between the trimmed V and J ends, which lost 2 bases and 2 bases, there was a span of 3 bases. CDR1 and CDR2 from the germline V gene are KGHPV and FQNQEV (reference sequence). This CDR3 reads CASSLRNSDYTF. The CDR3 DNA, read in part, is TGTGCCAGCAGTCTGAGGAACTCCGACTACACC. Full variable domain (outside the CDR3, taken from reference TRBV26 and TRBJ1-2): NSKVIQTPRYLVKGQGQKAKMRCIPEKGHPVVFWYQQNKNNEFKFLINFQNQEVLQQIDMTEKRFSAECPSNSPCSLEIQSSEAGDSALYLCASSLRNSDYTFGSGTRLLVI.

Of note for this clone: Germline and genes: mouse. Here the CDR3 reads CASSIRGVANSDYTF. CDR3 DNA (partial): TGTGCCAGCAGTATAAGGGGGGTTGCAAACTCCGACTACACC. This rearrangement joins TRBV19 to TRBJ1-2; tentatively, D is TRBD1 (6 bases). The observed sequence ends 1 residue before the CDR3 terminus, with the missing tail filled in from the germline J gene. Germline CDR1 FNHDT, CDR2 SITEND (reference sequence). This CDR3 contains 15 residues. V lost 1 base and J 0 bases, leaving 10 bases between the germline ends.

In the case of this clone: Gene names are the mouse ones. CDR3 loop: CASSLHRGLYNSPLYF. CDR3 bases read: TGTGCTAGCAGTTTACACAGGGGACTCTATAATTCGCCCCTCTAC. This sequence joins TRBV29 and TRBJ1-6; 7 nucleotides agree with TRBD1. The read terminates 1 residue ahead of where the CDR3 ends, so the germline J gene completes it. TRBJ1-6 is sorted into the ORF group, with uncertain function. The CDR3 consists of 16 residues. Germline CDR1 MSHET, CDR2 SYDVDS. V gave up 2 bases and J gave up 3 bases; unmatched junction bases: 4.

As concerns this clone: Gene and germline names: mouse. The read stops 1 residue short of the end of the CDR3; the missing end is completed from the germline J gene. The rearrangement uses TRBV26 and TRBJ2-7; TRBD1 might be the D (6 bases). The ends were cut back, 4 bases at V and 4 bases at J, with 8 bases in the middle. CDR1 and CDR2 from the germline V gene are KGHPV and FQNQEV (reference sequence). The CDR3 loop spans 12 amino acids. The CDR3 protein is CASSPGQYEQYF. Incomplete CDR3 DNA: TGTGCCAGCAGTCCGGGACAATATGAACAGTAC.

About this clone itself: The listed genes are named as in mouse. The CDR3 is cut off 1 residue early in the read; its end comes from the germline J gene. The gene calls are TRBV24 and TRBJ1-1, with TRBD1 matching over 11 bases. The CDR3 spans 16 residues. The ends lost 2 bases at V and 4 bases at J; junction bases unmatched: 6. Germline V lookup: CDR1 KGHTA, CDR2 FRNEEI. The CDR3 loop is CASSLPPGTGGTEVFF. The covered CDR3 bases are TGTGCCAGCAGTCTGCCCCCCGGGACAGGGGGCACAGAAGTCTTC.

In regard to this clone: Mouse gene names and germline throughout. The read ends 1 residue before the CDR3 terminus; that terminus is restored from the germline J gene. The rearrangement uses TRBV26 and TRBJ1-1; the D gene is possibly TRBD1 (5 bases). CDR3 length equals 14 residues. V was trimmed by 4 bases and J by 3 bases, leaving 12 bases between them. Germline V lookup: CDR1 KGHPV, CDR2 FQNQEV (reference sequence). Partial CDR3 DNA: TGTGCCAGCAGTCCCTCAGGGAAGGACACAGAAGTCTTC. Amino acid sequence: CASSPSGKDTEVF. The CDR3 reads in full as CASSPSGKDTEVFF.

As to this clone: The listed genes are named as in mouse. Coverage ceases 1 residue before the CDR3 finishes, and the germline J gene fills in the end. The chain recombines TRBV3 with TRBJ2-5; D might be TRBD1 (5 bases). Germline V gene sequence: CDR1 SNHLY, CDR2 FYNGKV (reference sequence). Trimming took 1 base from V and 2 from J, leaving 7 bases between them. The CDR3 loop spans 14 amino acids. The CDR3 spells CASSLGGVQDTQYF. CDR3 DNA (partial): TGTGCCAGCAGCTTAGGAGGGGTCCAAGACACCCAGTAC.